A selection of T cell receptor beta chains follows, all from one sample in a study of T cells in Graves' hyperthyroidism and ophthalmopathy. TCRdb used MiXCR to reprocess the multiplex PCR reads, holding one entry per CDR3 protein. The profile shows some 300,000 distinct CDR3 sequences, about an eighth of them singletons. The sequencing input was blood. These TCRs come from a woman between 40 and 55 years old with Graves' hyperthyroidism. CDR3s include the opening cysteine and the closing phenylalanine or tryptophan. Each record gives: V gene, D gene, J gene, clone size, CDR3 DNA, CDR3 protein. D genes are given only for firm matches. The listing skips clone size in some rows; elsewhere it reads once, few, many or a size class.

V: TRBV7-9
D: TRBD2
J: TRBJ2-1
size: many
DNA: TGTGCCAGCAGCGCCGGACTAGCGGGGTCACCCTACAATGAGCAGTTCTTC
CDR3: CASSAGLAGSPYNEQFF

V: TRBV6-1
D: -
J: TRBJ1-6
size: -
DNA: TGTGCCAGCACGGGTAATTCACCCCTCCACTTT
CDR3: CASTGNSPLHF

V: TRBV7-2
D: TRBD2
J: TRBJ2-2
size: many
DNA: TGTGCCAGCAGCTTATTCGGGGAGCGGGAGCGCACCGGGGAGCTGTTTTTT
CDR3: CASSLFGERERTGELFF

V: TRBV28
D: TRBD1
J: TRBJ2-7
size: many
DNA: TGTGCCAGCAGTCCGCCTGGGGGACAGGGTTACGAGCAGTACTTC
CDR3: CASSPPGGQGYEQYF

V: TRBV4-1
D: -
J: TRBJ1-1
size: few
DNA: TGCGCCAGCAGCCGCGAGGAGAACACTGAAGCTTTCTTT
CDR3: CASSREENTEAFF

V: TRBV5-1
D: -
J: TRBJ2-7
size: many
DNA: TGCGCCAGCAGCACCGACGGGAGTATCTACGAGCAGTACTTC
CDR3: CASSTDGSIYEQYF

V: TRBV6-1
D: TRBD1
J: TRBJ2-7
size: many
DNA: TGTGCCAGCAGTTCCCGGGACAGGGGAACCTACGAGCAGTACTTC
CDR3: CASSSRDRGTYEQYF

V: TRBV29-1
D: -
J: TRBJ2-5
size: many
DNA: TGCAGCGTCGGGACCCCGGGAGAGACCCAGTACTTC
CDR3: CSVGTPGETQYF

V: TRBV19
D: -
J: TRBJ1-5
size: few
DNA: TGTGCCAGTACAGGGGACCGAAATCAGCCCCAGCATTTT
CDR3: CASTGDRNQPQHF

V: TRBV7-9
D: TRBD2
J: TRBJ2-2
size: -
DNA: TGTGCCAGCAGCTTAGAGGCGGGAGGTTTCACCGGGGAGCTGTTTTTT
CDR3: CASSLEAGGFTGELFF

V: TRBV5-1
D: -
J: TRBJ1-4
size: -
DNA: TGCGCCAGCAGCTTGGGACAGGATAATGAAAAACTGTTTTTT
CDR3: CASSLGQDNEKLFF

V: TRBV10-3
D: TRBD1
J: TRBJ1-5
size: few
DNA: TGTGCCATCAGTGCGGGACAGGGGGCCGGACAGCCCCAGCATTTT
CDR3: CAISAGQGAGQPQHF

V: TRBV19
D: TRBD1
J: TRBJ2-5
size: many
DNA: TGTGCCAGTAGTATAATACCGGGACAGATACAAGAGACCCAGTACTTC
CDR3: CASSIIPGQIQETQYF

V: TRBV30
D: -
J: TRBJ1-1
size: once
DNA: TGTGCCTGGATGGCCGTTTTTGAAGCTTTCTTT
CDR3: CAWMAVFEAFF

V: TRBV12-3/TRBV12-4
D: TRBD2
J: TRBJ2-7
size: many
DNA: TGTGCCAGCAGTTTTACTAGCGGCTTTTACGAGCAGTACTTC
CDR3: CASSFTSGFYEQYF

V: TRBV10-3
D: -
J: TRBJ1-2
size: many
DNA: TGTGCCACTCTCGGGGCAGCGGGCTATGGCTACACCTTC
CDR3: CATLGAAGYGYTF

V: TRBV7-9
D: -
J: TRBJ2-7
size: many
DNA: TGTGCCAGCAAAAGAACAGGAGGCAATGACTACGAGCAGTACTTC
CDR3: CASKRTGGNDYEQYF

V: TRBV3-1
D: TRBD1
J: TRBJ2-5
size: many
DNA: TGTGCCAGCAGCCACGCCCGGACAGGGAGGCACCAGTACTTC
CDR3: CASSHARTGRHQYF

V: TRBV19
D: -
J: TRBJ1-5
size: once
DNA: TGTGCCAGTAGTATAGCGTTTCAGGGGATTCAGCCCCAGCATTTT
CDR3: CASSIAFQGIQPQHF

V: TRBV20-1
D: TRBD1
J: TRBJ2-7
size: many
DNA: TGCAGTGCTAGGACCCGGACAGGGCACCACGAGCAGTACTTC
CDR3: CSARTRTGHHEQYF

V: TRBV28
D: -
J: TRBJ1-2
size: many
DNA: TGTGCCAGCAGTCGAACGGGGGGCTACACCTTC
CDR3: CASSRTGGYTF

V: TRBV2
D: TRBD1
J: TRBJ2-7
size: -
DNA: TGTGCCAGCACTACAGGGGGCACGTACGAGCAGTACTTC
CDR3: CASTTGGTYEQYF

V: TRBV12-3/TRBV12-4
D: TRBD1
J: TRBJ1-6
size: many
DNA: TGTGCCAGCTCCACTCAGGACAGGGGGCGTCGGGGCTCCTATAATTCACCCCTCCACTTT
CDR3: CASSTQDRGRRGSYNSPLHF

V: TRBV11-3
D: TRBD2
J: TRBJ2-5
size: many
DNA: TGTGCCAGCAGCTCCAGACTAGCGGGAGAATCAGAGACCCAGTACTTC
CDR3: CASSSRLAGESETQYF

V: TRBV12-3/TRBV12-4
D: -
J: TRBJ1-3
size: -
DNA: TGTGCCAGCAGCGAGAATTACTCTGGAAACACCATATATTTT
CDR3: CASSENYSGNTIYF

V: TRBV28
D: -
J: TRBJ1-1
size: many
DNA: TGTGCCAGCAGTTTAGAGGGACGGGCTGAAGCTTTCTTT
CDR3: CASSLEGRAEAFF

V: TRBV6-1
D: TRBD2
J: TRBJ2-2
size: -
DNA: TGTGCCAGCAGTGAATATTGGACTAGCGGTAACACCGGGAAGCTGTTTTTT
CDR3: CASSEYWTSGNTGKLFF

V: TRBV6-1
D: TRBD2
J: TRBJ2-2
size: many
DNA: TGTGCCAGCACAGCGGGGGCTCACACCGGGGAGCTGTTTTTT
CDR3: CASTAGAHTGELFF

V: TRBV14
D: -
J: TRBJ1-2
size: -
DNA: TGTGCCAGCAGCCAAGATCTTGGTGGCAGGGGTGACTATGGCTACACCTTC
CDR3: CASSQDLGGRGDYGYTF

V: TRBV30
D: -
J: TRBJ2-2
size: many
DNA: TGTGCCTGGAGTGATAATAGAGGGGAGCTGTTTTTT
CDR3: CAWSDNRGELFF

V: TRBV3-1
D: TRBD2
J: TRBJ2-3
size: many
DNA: TGTGCCAGCAGCGGGGGGGTTAGCACAGATACGCAGTATTTT
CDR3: CASSGGVSTDTQYF

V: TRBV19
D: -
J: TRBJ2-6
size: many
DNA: TGTGCCAGTAGTATTGGTGGCTCTGGGGCCAACGTCCTGACTTTC
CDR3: CASSIGGSGANVLTF

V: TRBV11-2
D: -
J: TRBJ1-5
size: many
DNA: TGTGCCAGCAGCTTCGATTATAGCAATCAGCCCCAGCATTTT
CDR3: CASSFDYSNQPQHF

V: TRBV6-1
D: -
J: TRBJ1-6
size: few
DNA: TGTGCCAGCAGTTTGACACTGAGCTCCTATAATTCACCCCTCCACTTT
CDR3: CASSLTLSSYNSPLHF

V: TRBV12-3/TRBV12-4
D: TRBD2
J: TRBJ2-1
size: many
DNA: TGTGCCAGCGGGACTAGCGGGAGGAGGAATGAGCAGTTCTTC
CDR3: CASGTSGRRNEQFF

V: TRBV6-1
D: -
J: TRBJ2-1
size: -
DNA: TGTGCCAACACTGCCCGTTCCGAACCGCGGCCATTAGACAATGAGCAGTTCTTC
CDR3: CANTARSEPRPLDNEQFF

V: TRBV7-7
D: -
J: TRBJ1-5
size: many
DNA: TGTGCTAGCAGCCAGCGGGGGGGCGGCAATCAGCCCCAGCATTTT
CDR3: CASSQRGGGNQPQHF

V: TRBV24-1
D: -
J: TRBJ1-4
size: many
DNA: TGTGCCACCAGTGATTCGGGGCGCAGGGGCGGAGATGAAAAACTGTTTTTT
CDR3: CATSDSGRRGGDEKLFF

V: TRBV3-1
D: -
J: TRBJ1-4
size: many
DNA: TGTGCCAGCAGCCCTCTGGGTAATGAAAAACTGTTTTTT
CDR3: CASSPLGNEKLFF

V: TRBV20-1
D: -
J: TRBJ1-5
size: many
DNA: TGCAGTGCTAGATCCCGACCGGGACACTTTAATCAGCCCCAGCATTTT
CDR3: CSARSRPGHFNQPQHF

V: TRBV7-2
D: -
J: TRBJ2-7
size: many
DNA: TGTGCCAGCAGCTTGTCCGGGACGGCTACCTACGAGCAGTACTTC
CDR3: CASSLSGTATYEQYF

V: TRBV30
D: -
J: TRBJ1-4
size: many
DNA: TGTGCCTGGAGCCCCGGGTCTTCGAGGAGTGAAAAACTGTTTTTT
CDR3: CAWSPGSSRSEKLFF

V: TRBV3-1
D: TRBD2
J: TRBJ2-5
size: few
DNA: TGTGCCAGCAGTAAGGGACTAGCGGGAGAATGGACCCAGTACTTC
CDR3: CASSKGLAGEWTQYF

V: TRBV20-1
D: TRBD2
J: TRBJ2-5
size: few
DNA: TGCAGTGCAGAGCGGGGCACGGAGACCCAGTACTTC
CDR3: CSAERGTETQYF

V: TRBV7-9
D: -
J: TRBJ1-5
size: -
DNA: TGTGCCAACGCAACGGATCTTAGCAATCACCCCCAGCATTTT
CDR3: CANATDLSNHPQHF

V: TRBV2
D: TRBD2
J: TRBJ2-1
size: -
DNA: TGTGCCAGCAGACCGACTAGCGGGGGGTACAATGAGCAGTTCTTC
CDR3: CASRPTSGGYNEQFF

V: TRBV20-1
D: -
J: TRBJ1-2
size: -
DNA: TGCAGTGTGCAATCTGAGGGCTACACCTTC
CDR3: CSVQSEGYTF

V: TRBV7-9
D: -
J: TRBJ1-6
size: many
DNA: TGTGCCAGCAGCTTAAAAGGGACGGGGAATTCACCCCTCCACTTT
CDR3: CASSLKGTGNSPLHF

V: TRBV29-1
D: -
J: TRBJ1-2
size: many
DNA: TGCAGCGTTGATTGGTACAGACAGGATTATGGCTACACCTTC
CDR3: CSVDWYRQDYGYTF

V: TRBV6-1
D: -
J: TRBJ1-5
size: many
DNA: TGTGCCAGCATGCAGAGGCAGGAGGGTATCCCCCAGCATTTT
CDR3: CASMQRQEGIPQHF

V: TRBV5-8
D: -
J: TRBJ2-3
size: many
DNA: TGTGCCAGCAGCTCACCCAGTGACTTCCGCACAGATACGCAGTATTTT
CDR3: CASSSPSDFRTDTQYF

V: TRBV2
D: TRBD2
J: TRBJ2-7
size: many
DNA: TGTGCCAGCAGTCCCGGGACTAGCCGGTACGAGCAGTACTTC
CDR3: CASSPGTSRYEQYF

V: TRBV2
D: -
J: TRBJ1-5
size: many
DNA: TGTGCCAGCAGACCCCCGGGACCCCTGGGAGATAGCAATCAGCCCCAGCATTTT
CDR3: CASRPPGPLGDSNQPQHF

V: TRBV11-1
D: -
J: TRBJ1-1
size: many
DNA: TGTGCCAGCAGTCGGTGGACTGAAGCTTTCTTT
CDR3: CASSRWTEAFF

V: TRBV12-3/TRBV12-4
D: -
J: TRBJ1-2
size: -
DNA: TGTGCCAGCAGCCACCCCGGAGGGGTGGGGTATGGCTACACCTTC
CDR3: CASSHPGGVGYGYTF